A single sample is the source of the 2 T cell receptor beta chains below, sequenced in a study of spatial heterogeneity in lung cancer. Time point defined: sample taken at primary tumor resection. From the 5' RACE reads, TCRdb called clonotypes with MiXCR, one entry per CDR3 protein. The sample carries approximately 1,100 distinct CDR3 sequences, roughly 40% recorded once. Material: normal lung tissue next to the tumor, obtained at surgery. The origin of the receptors is a male donor with early-stage non-small cell lung cancer.

This chain joins TRBV7-2 and TRBJ2-2; 8 nucleotides match TRBD2. The CDR3 loop spans 14 amino acids. Germline V CDR1 and CDR2: SGHTA, FQGNSA. Trimming took 11 bases from V and 0 from J; bases not matched to a gene: 5. Here the CDR3 reads CAGRAGANTGELFF. In DNA, the CDR3 is TGTGCCGGTAGAGCGGGGGCGAACACCGGGGAGCTGTTTTTT.

The chain links TRBV7-2 to TRBJ2-7; D might be TRBD1 (6 bases). This CDR3 has 15 amino acids. Germline CDR1 reads SGHTA; CDR2 reads FQGNSA. Trimming took off 1 base at V and 4 bases at J, with 14 bases between the two ends. CDR3 in DNA: TGTGCCAGCAGCTTAGGAAGGGGGAAGCTTTACGAGCAGTACTTC. Protein product: CASSLGRGKLYEQYF. Supplemented by reference TRBV7-2 and TRBJ2-7, the full variable domain reads GAGVSQSPSNKVTEKGKDVELRCDPISGHTALYWYRQSLGQGLEFLIYFQGNSAPDKSGLPSDRFSAERTGGSVSTLTIQRTQQEDSAVYLCASSLGRGKLYEQYFGPGTRLTVT.